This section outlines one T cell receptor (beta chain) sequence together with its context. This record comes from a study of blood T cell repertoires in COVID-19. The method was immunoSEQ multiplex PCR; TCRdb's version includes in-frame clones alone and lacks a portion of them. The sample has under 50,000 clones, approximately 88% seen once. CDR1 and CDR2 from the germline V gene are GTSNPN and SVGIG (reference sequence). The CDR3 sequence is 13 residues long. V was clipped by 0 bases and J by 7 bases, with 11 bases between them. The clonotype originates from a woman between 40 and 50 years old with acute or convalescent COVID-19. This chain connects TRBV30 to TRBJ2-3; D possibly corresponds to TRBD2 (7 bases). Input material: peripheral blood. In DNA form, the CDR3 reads TGTGCCTGGAGTGTACGGGGGGCATATACGCAGTATTTT. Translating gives CAWSVRGAYTQYF.